Listed below are T cell receptor beta chains from one sample, sequenced in a study of liver allograft versus peripheral blood T cells. From the reads, TCRdb called clonotypes with MiXCR, one entry per CDR3 protein. In the table there are approximately 2,000 distinct CDR3 sequences, roughly a sixth of which are singletons. These receptors were obtained from a human patient who had a liver transplant. Part of the T cells may come from the graft donor. The conserved cysteine and the conserved F or W are not part of the CDR3 here.

TRBV6-2/TRBV6-3	TRBJ2-7	ASRQVGEGPYEQY
TRBV10-3	TRBJ1-3	AITAGTTGNTIY
TRBV7-3	TRBJ1-1	ASSPGLLGTEAF
TRBV5-6	TRBJ1-5	ASSPGGQLGKLQH
TRBV28	TRBJ2-5	ASSQPTGTGTQETQY
TRBV13	TRBJ2-7	ASRKWGSSYEQY
TRBV19	TRBJ1-1	ASSIVPGGTEAF
TRBV27	TRBJ1-2	ASSLSPGIYGYT
TRBV6-2/TRBV6-3	TRBJ2-7	ASSFDRDRDLLSTYEQY
TRBV6-1	TRBJ2-7	ASSEEYSIEYEQY
TRBV6-1	TRBJ2-3	ASSDLAGGSTDTQY
TRBV19	TRBJ2-2	ASSLTATGELF
TRBV27	TRBJ2-7	ASSLGGSSYEQY
TRBV7-9	TRBJ2-3	ASSSPGTPGDTQY
TRBV7-9	TRBJ1-5	ASSFTRSGDQPQH
TRBV6-1	TRBJ2-7	AGSTGYSYEQY
TRBV11-2	TRBJ2-3	ASSLVIAGAADTQY
TRBV28	TRBJ2-1	ASSLVLAGAYNEQF
TRBV30	TRBJ1-2	AWRMAGNYGYT
TRBV28	TRBJ1-5	ASTPGTRGLQPQH
TRBV18	TRBJ1-6	ASSPGSWGNSPLH
TRBV9	TRBJ1-4	ANSVGQGGDPNEKLF
TRBV11-1	TRBJ2-3	ASSRGGDTQY